This T cell receptor (beta chain) was found in a study of T cell changes during pregnancy in multiple sclerosis. The method was immunoSEQ multiplex PCR; TCRdb's version includes in-frame clones alone and lacks a portion of them. In the table there are 38,000 or so clones, 91% of which are singletons. Germline values: CDR1 MGHRA, CDR2 YSYEKL. V was pared by 0 bases and J by 9 bases, with 14 bases between. The CDR3 loop spans 14 amino acids. This chain joins TRBV4-1 and TRBJ2-5, with TRBD1 as a possible D gene (6 bases). The input for sequencing was CD8+ T cells from peripheral blood mononuclear cells, taken before pregnancy. This TCR was sampled from a female donor with multiple sclerosis, enrolled in a pregnancy study. The CDR3 DNA sequence: TGCGCCAGCAGCCAAGATGACCTAGAGGGGGCCCAGTACTTC. It encodes CASSQDDLEGAQYF.